This TCR beta chain was recovered during a study of blood T cell repertoires in COVID-19. Study summary: Nucleic acid was either cDNA or gDNA, and it came from T cells, B-cell-depleted T cells, or PBMCs.

This clone is a singleton in its sample. The assay was immunoSEQ multiplex PCR, and TCRdb's table has in-frame clones only and misses some. Counted here are some 150,000 clones, 76% occurring once; the ten biggest clones make up more than 3.5%. This receptor was obtained from a woman older than 75 with active or convalescent COVID-19. Sample: peripheral blood.

The DNA of the CDR3 is TGTGCCAGCAGCTGGAGTGGGACAAGGAGGAACAATGAGCAGTTCTTC. Encoded protein: CASSWSGTRRNNEQFF. The rearrangement joins TRBV5-6 to TRBJ2-1, with D possibly TRBD1 on 6 matching bases. Germline-derived CDR1 and CDR2 are SGHDT and YYEEEE. CDR3 size: 16 residues. The V and J ends lost 3 bases and 5 bases respectively, with 18 bases between them. The whole variable domain, remainder taken from reference TRBV5-6 and TRBJ2-1, is DAGVTQSPTHLIKTRGQQVTLRCSPKSGHDTVSWYQQALGQGPQFIFQYYEEEERQRGNFPDRFSGHQFPNYSSELNVNALLLGDSALYLCASSWSGTRRNNEQFFGPGTRLTVL.